This record covers a single TCR beta chain. These data belong to a study of shared clonotypes between healthy human individuals. The CDR3 is 17 residues long. Germline-derived CDR1 and CDR2 are SGDLS and YYNGEE. V lost 0 bases and J 3 bases, leaving 19 bases between the germline ends. Generated by immunoSEQ multiplex PCR, the TCRdb table keeps only in-frame clones and is missing some. The data show under 1,100,000 clones, with 78% seen just once and 0.6% to 0.7% held by the top ten. Specimen: memory CD4+ T cells from PBMCs. Subset reported: CD45RA-negative fraction. The rearrangement uses TRBV9 and TRBJ2-7; D is perhaps TRBD1 or TRBD2 (5 bases each). This sequence was found in a man aged 18 to 35 in good health. Some clones in this sample may be carry-over from other donors' samples. The CDR3 spells CASSVGQGETAYYEQYF. The CDR3 bases are TGTGCCAGCAGCGTAGGCCAAGGGGAGACAGCCTACTACGAGCAGTACTTC. The whole variable domain, remainder taken from reference TRBV9 and TRBJ2-7, is DSGVTQTPKHLITATGQRVTLRCSPRSGDLSVYWYQQSLDQGLQFLIQYYNGEERAKGNILERFSAQQFPDLHSELNLSSLELGDSALYFCASSVGQGETAYYEQYFGPGTRLTVT.